Reported below is one T cell receptor (beta chain). Its antigen is currently unknown. In preparing the TRB cDNA libraries, 5' RACE with UMI labels was used. TCRdb reprocessed the 5' RACE reads, keeping one entry per CDR3 protein, no DNA. The table for this sample gives some 54,000 distinct CDR3 sequences. Per germline, CDR1 DFQATT and CDR2 SNEGSKA (reference sequence). This CDR3 is 16 amino acids long. These data originate in a study of CXCR3-negative and CXCR3-positive naive CD8 T cells. Study-wide points: Naive cells with CXCR3 showed TRB CDR3s that were more hydrophobic than those in CXCR3-negative naive cells.

The genes are TRBV20-1 and TRBJ2-7; the D call of TRBD1 rests on TCRdb alone, since no DNA is present to check it. Specimen: naive CXCR3+ CD8+ T cells from blood. Subset in this sample: CD45RO-CCR7+CD27+CD95- naive CD8+ T cells expressing CXCR3 (TNR3+). The source is a human donor in good health. Some clones in this sample may be carry-over from other donors' samples. CDR3 in amino acids: CSARSGTGSYHYEQYF.